This TCR beta chain is from a study of blood T cell repertoires in COVID-19. As for the study in general: COVID-19 samples, acute and convalescent, were from the United States, Italy and Spain. From T cells, B-cell-depleted T cells, or PBMCs came the material, which was cDNA or gDNA.

Under the authors' procedure: Reference gene primer amplification in the assay estimated nucleated cell counts. Clones were read by immunoSEQ multiplex PCR, and TCRdb kept only the in-frame ones, dropping some. Clone size and V and J calls were adopted from that table, with D and trimming inferred from the DNA. The table lists 150,000 to 180,000 clones, around four fifths of them singletons. Participants were aged about 18 to 90 years, lived in roughly 25 US areas, and enrolled virtually. Germline V CDR1 and CDR2: SGHRS, YFSETQ. The CDR3 contains 14 residues. The junction had 3 bases not matched to a gene; V was cut back by 0 bases and J by 7 bases.

This receptor was identified in a man in his fifties who had recovered from COVID-19. Sequencing was performed on PBMCs or T cells enriched from blood (not recorded which). This sequence joins TRBV5-1 and TRBJ2-7; 11 nucleotides align to TRBD1. The CDR3 DNA reads as TGCGCCAGCAGCTTGGAGGGACAGGGGGGAGAGCAGTACTTC. This sequence encodes CASSLEGQGGEQYF.